These 25 T cell receptor beta chains were all obtained from the same sample, sequenced in a study of shared clonotypes between healthy human individuals. The naive CD8 fraction comprised CD45RO-negative cells positively selected for CCR7 and excluded terminally differentiated effector memory CD45RA+ cells. Sequencing was performed with immunoSEQ multiplex PCR; in TCRdb, only in-frame clones are kept and a portion is missing. The profile shows about 2.1 million clones, 90% to 95% of them singletons. The sequenced sample was naive CD8+ T cells from PBMCs. Source of these receptors: a man in his late teens or twenties in good health. Some clones in this sample may be carry-over from other donors' samples.

This chain joins TRBV27 and TRBJ2-7; 9 nucleotides align to TRBD1. The trim removed 3 bases at V and 6 bases at J, leaving 3 bases unmatched. Germline V CDR1 and CDR2: MNHEY, SMNVEV (reference sequence). The CDR3 length is 13 residues. In DNA, the CDR3 is TGTGCCAGCAGTTTGGACAGGGGTGTCGAGCAGTACTTC. This translates into CASSLDRGVEQYF.

This chain's CDR3 is CASSQDLEGDNEKLFF. In DNA, the CDR3 is TGCGCCAGCAGCCAAGATCTGGAGGGAGATAATGAAAAACTGTTTTTT. The J gene is TRBJ1-4, the V gene TRBV4-3, with D uncertain. The CDR3 spans 16 residues. Trimming cost V 0 bases and J 4 bases, with 12 bases left between them. The germline CDR1 and CDR2 sequences are LGHNA and YSLEER.

In its sample, this clone was seen once. The CDR3 nucleotides are TGTGCCAGCAGCTTAGATCCGGGGACACCCGCCTACGAGCAGTACTTC. It translates to CASSLDPGTPAYEQYF. The V and J genes are TRBV11-2 and TRBJ2-7; maybe TRBD1 (6 bases). Deletions cut 0 bases from V and 2 bases from J, with 14 bases between. The CDR3 length is 16 residues. CDR1 and CDR2 from the germline V gene are SGHAT and FQNNGV.

On this clone itself: Different DNA sequences within this sample yield the same CDR3. The rearrangement joins TRBV28 to TRBJ2-7; tentative D call: TRBD2 (6 bases). CDR1 and CDR2 (germline): MDHEN, SYDVKM. The length of the CDR3 is 13 residues. V shed 3 bases and J shed 2 bases, with 8 bases lying between them. The CDR3 coding sequence is TGTGCCAGCAGTTTTGCGGGGCCCTACGAGCAGTACTTC. Translating gives CASSFAGPYEQYF.

This CDR3 is CASSLAPDAAYEQYF. The CDR3 DNA reads TGTGCCAGCAGCTTGGCCCCCGACGCCGCCTACGAGCAGTACTTC. The chain joins TRBV5-5 to TRBJ2-7, with D unclear. V gave up 0 bases and J gave up 2 bases, with 12 bases separating them. CDR1 is SGHKS, CDR2 YYEKEE, per germline (reference sequence). The CDR3 has 15 amino acids. Variable domain in full (rest from reference TRBV5-5 and TRBJ2-7): DAGVTQSPTHLIKTRGQQVTLRCSPISGHKSVSWYQQVLGQGPQFIFQYYEKEERGRGNFPDRFSARQFPNYSSELNVNALLLGDSALYLCASSLAPDAAYEQYFGPGTRLTVT.

The chain is built from TRBV28 and TRBJ1-4, with 7 bases that match TRBD1. CDR1 is MDHEN, CDR2 SYDVKM, per germline. The V segment lost 5 bases and the J segment 8 bases; nucleotides outside the gene matches: 11. This CDR3 region has 15 residues. CDR3 in DNA: TGTGCCAGCAGTGTCGAGACAGGGATTGAGGAAAAACTGTTTTTT. Protein sequence: CASSVETGIEEKLFF.

The V call is TRBV6-6, the J call TRBJ1-1, with D perhaps TRBD1 (6 bases). V lost 2 bases, J lost 2 bases, and 15 bases lay in between. CDR1 is MNHNY, CDR2 SVGAGI, per germline (reference sequence). The CDR3 runs to 16 residues. In nucleotides, the CDR3 is TGTGCCAGCAGTTACCCTCGACAGGTGCCTAACACTGAAGCTTTCTTT. Translating gives CASSYPRQVPNTEAFF.

The chain joins TRBV19 to TRBJ2-5, with 7 bases aligning to TRBD2. In germline, CDR1 is LNHDA, CDR2 SQIVND (reference sequence). J lost 3 bases, V lost 9 bases, and 7 bases had no gene match. CDR3 length: 13 amino acids. The CDR3, as DNA: TGTGCCAGCAGCCCGGGACTAAAAGAGACCCAGTACTTC. Protein: CASSPGLKETQYF.

This chain connects TRBV9 to TRBJ2-1; weak D call: TRBD1 (5 bases). Germline CDR1 SGDLS, CDR2 YYNGEE. This CDR3 comprises 12 residues. Trimming shortened V by 0 bases and J by 11 bases, and 9 bases separated the two germline ends. The CDR3 DNA reads TGTGCCAGCAGCGTAGCGGACAAAAAGCAGTTCTTC. Protein product: CASSVADKKQFF.

The CDR3 nucleotides read TGTGCCAGCAGGGGGACTCCGGGGATGGAGACCCAGTACTTC. Encoded protein: CASRGTPGMETQYF. V and J are TRBV6-1 and TRBJ2-5, with a possible D match to TRBD2 (6 bases). The V gene's germline CDR1 is MNHNS and CDR2 SASEGT. The CDR3 has 14 amino acids. The V gene lost 6 bases and the J gene lost 5 bases, with 16 bases spanning the gap.

The J gene is TRBJ2-7, the V gene TRBV10-3; no clear D gene. The ends were cut back, 10 bases at V and 0 bases at J, with 7 bases in the middle. The CDR3 sequence is 11 residues long. Germline V gene lookup returns CDR1 ENHRY and CDR2 SYGVKD. The CDR3 reads CATQVSYEQYF. CDR3 DNA: TGTGCCACCCAGGTCTCCTACGAGCAGTACTTC.

Details on this clone: Distinct nucleotide sequences in the sample also encode this CDR3. The chain combines TRBV4-3 with TRBJ2-7; D is ambiguous. Germline V gene sequence: CDR1 LGHNA, CDR2 YSLEER. V was pared by 1 base and J by 3 bases, with 7 bases between. The CDR3 is 13 amino acids. CDR3 bases: TGCGCCAGCAGCCAAGGTAGGAACTACGAGCAGTACTTC. Encoded protein: CASSQGRNYEQYF.

This rearrangement joins TRBV7-9 to TRBJ2-3; possibly TRBD1 or TRBD2 for D (6 bases each). V lost 3 bases and J 3 bases, leaving 10 bases between the germline ends. This CDR3 has 14 amino acids. CDR1 and CDR2 from the germline V gene are SEHNR and FQNEAQ (reference sequence). This chain's CDR3 is CASSFGGRTDTQYF. DNA for the CDR3: TGTGCCAGCAGCTTTGGGGGGCGGACAGATACGCAGTATTTT. The whole variable domain, remainder taken from reference TRBV7-9 and TRBJ2-3, is DTGVSQNPRHKITKRGQNVTFRCDPISEHNRLYWYRQTLGQGPEFLTYFQNEAQLEKSRLLSDRFSAERPKGSFSTLEIQRTEQGDSAMYLCASSFGGRTDTQYFGPGTRLTVL.

On this clone: Distinct nucleotide sequences in the sample also encode this CDR3. This chain uses TRBV5-5 with TRBJ1-1; possibly TRBD1 for D (5 bases). This CDR3 has 12 amino acids. Germline CDR1 reads SGHKS; CDR2 reads YYEKEE (reference sequence). Trimming removed 4 bases at V and 4 bases at J, with 8 bases between. CDR3 in DNA: TGTGCCAGCAGCCCCGGGGGCACTGAAGCTTTCTTT. Its translation is CASSPGGTEAFF. The variable domain in full, with the rest retrieved from reference TRBV5-5 and TRBJ1-1, is DAGVTQSPTHLIKTRGQQVTLRCSPISGHKSVSWYQQVLGQGPQFIFQYYEKEERGRGNFPDRFSARQFPNYSSELNVNALLLGDSALYLCASSPGGTEAFFGQGTRLTVV.

This chain connects TRBV9 to TRBJ1-2; D unclear. With 0 bases removed from V and 7 bases from J, the gap between germline ends came to 13 bases. This CDR3 region has 14 residues. Germline V gene data show CDR1 as SGDLS and CDR2 as YYNGEE. CDR3 amino acids: CASSVGGRSGGYTF. The CDR3 nucleotides read TGTGCCAGCAGCGTAGGTGGCAGGAGTGGTGGCTACACCTTC.

Only one count was recorded for this clone. The chain couples TRBV27 to TRBJ1-2; 7 bases match TRBD1. The CDR3 length is 15 residues. Germline CDR1 is MNHEY and CDR2 is SMNVEV (reference sequence). Unmatched junction bases numbered 10, after V lost 5 bases and J lost 4 bases. The DNA of the CDR3 is TGTGCCAGCAGTGGAAGACAGGGTCGAGTCTATGGCTACACCTTC. Its translation: CASSGRQGRVYGYTF.

The gene calls are TRBV11-2 and TRBJ2-1; 8 bases map to TRBD2. Per the germline V gene, CDR1 is SGHAT and CDR2 is FQNNGV. The CDR3 runs 16 residues. J lost 4 bases, V lost 4 bases, and 9 bases had no gene match. CDR3 DNA sequence: TGTGCCAGCAGCTCAACCTTAGCGGGATTTTACAATGAGCAGTTCTTC. Translation gives CASSSTLAGFYNEQFF.

This chain uses TRBV7-9 with TRBJ2-5; a weak D match, TRBD2 (5 bases). V lost 3 bases, J lost 4 bases, and 12 bases lay in between. The CDR3 runs to 14 residues. Germline lookup yields CDR1 SEHNR and CDR2 FQNEAQ (reference sequence). CDR3 DNA sequence: TGTGCCAGCAGCTTCAGCGGCTTACGAGAGACCCAGTACTTC. Its translation is CASSFSGLRETQYF.

J is TRBJ1-1 and V is TRBV5-6; the D is unclear. The length of the CDR3 is 12 residues. Trimming removed 6 bases at V and 1 base at J, with 7 bases between. CDR1 SGHDT and CDR2 YYEEEE come from the germline V gene. The CDR3 coding sequence is TGTGCCAGCACGTTTGGGAACACTGAAGCTTTCTTT. It encodes CASTFGNTEAFF.

The V and J genes are TRBV27 and TRBJ2-7; the match to TRBD2 covers 7 bases. CDR1 is MNHEY and CDR2 is SMNVEV in the germline V gene (reference sequence). The V and J ends lost 2 bases and 7 bases, in that order; junction bases with no gene match: 11. There are 15 residues in the CDR3. The CDR3 sequence: CASSLSFAGVKEQYF. CDR3 coding DNA: TGTGCCAGCAGTTTAAGTTTTGCGGGAGTTAAAGAGCAGTACTTC.

V and J are TRBV6-4 and TRBJ2-2; TRBD1 aligns across 11 bases. Germline CDR1 and CDR2: MRHNA and SNTAGT. The CDR3 loop spans 15 amino acids. Trimming at V came to 3 bases and at J to 6 bases, leaving 3 bases not matched to a gene. CDR3: CASSERTGGAGELFF. CDR3 coding DNA: TGTGCCAGCAGTGAAAGGACAGGGGGCGCCGGGGAGCTGTTTTTT.

The chain has TRBV6-5 and TRBJ2-7, with TRBD2 identical over 12 bases. Germline CDR1 is MNHEY and CDR2 is SVGAGI. The ends lost 2 bases at V and 4 bases at J; junction bases unmatched: 6. This CDR3 comprises 16 residues. The CDR3 DNA sequence: TGTGCCAGCAGTTACCGAATCGGACTAGCGGGATACGAGCAGTACTTC. This codes for CASSYRIGLAGYEQYF.

V usage is TRBV5-4 and J usage is TRBJ2-7; the D gene is possibly TRBD2 (6 bases). Germline V CDR1 and CDR2: SGHNT, YYREEE (reference sequence). V was trimmed by 3 bases and J by 5 bases, leaving 12 bases between them. The CDR3 length is 13 residues. The CDR3 nucleotides read TGTGCCAGCAGCTCAGGACTACCCAACGAGCAGTACTTC. It codes for CASSSGLPNEQYF.

In this sample, this clone turned up a few times. The rearrangement joins TRBV4-1 to TRBJ1-5; D is perhaps TRBD1 (5 bases). The CDR3 runs 16 residues. Trimming removed 0 bases at V and 9 bases at J, with 18 bases between. Germline V gene sequence: CDR1 MGHRA, CDR2 YSYEKL. CDR3 sequence (DNA): TGCGCCAGCAGCCAAGATGGGGTGGGGCCCGGGTCGCCCCAGCATTTT. This codes for CASSQDGVGPGSPQHF.

This clone is a singleton in its sample. This CDR3 reads CACDSDEQFF. Written as DNA, the CDR3 is TGTGCCTGTGACAGTGATGAGCAGTTCTTC. V and J are TRBV30 and TRBJ2-1; tentative D call: TRBD1 (5 bases). The CDR3 contains 10 residues. The germline V and J ends were trimmed by 6 bases and 8 bases, with 8 bases remaining between them. Germline loops: CDR1 GTSNPN, CDR2 SVGIG (reference sequence). Variable domain in full (rest from reference TRBV30 and TRBJ2-1): SQTIHQWPATLVQPVGSPLSLECTVEGTSNPNLYWYRQAAGRGLQLLFYSVGIGQISSEVPQNLSASRPQDRQFILSSKKLLLSDSGFYLCACDSDEQFFGPGTRLTVL.